These T cell receptor beta chains were read from a single sample in a study of neurological immune-mediated disorders. TCRdb ran MiXCR on the 5' RACE reads and lists one entry per CDR3 protein. The sample includes tens of thousands of distinct CDR3 sequences, around 4.5% of them seen just once. Specimen: PBMCs. The receptors stem from an older woman with multiple sclerosis. CDR3s include the opening cysteine and the closing phenylalanine or tryptophan. A D gene is named only where the DNA matches it firmly. Clone size is shown for a subset of rows, as once, few, many or a class of expanded clone.

V gene	clone size	D gene	J gene	CDR3 DNA	CDR3 protein
TRBV25-1	NA	TRBD2	TRBJ2-2	TGTGCCAGCAGTGAGACTAGCGGGAGGACCGGGGAGCTGTTTTTT	CASSETSGRTGELFF
TRBV20-1	many	TRBD2	TRBJ2-1	TGCAGTGCAAGAACTAGCGGGGGGAACAATGAGCAGTTCTTC	CSARTSGGNNEQFF
TRBV12-3/TRBV12-4	many	NA	TRBJ1-2	TGTGCCAGCAGTTTGATGGGAGGTCTCAACTATGGCTACACCTTC	CASSLMGGLNYGYTF
TRBV29-1	many	TRBD2	TRBJ2-1	TGCAGCGTTGGCCCTAGCGGCAATGAGCAGTTCTTC	CSVGPSGNEQFF
TRBV20-1	NA	NA	TRBJ2-3	TGCAGTGAAGCGGAGACAGATACGCAGTATTTT	CSEAETDTQYF
TRBV10-3	many	NA	TRBJ2-1	TGTGCCATCAGTACCGCAGACGATGAGCAGTTCTTC	CAISTADDEQFF
TRBV5-1	NA	NA	TRBJ2-2	TGCGCCAGCAGCTTGGTTCGGGTCTCCGGGGAGCTGTTTTTT	CASSLVRVSGELFF
TRBV7-8	many	NA	TRBJ2-3	TGTGCCAGCAGCCCAGACCTTTGGGGGTGGGACGTCACAGATACGCAGTATTTT	CASSPDLWGWDVTDTQYF
TRBV10-3	many	TRBD2	TRBJ2-1	TGTGCCATCAGTGGACTAGCGGGGCTTAATGAGCAGTTCTTC	CAISGLAGLNEQFF
TRBV12-3/TRBV12-4	few	NA	TRBJ1-5	TGTGCCAGCAGTCCCTGGAGCCAGCCCCAGCATTTT	CASSPWSQPQHF
TRBV7-8	many	NA	TRBJ1-5	TGTGCCAGCAGCTTAGGGACAGAAGTTCGACAGCCCCAGCATTTT	CASSLGTEVRQPQHF
TRBV20-1	NA	NA	TRBJ2-5	TGCAGTGCTAGAGACGGGACGACAGCAGAGACCCAGTACTTC	CSARDGTTAETQYF
TRBV12-3/TRBV12-4	many	NA	TRBJ2-1	TGTGCCAGCAGCCGCCAAGGGGCGGGTGAGCAGTTCTTC	CASSRQGAGEQFF
TRBV5-1	few	NA	TRBJ1-2	TGCGCCAGCAGCTTGGTCTGGACAGACCAGAGGTTACGTTATGGCTACACCTTC	CASSLVWTDQRLRYGYTF
TRBV7-8	NA	NA	TRBJ2-5	TGTGCCAGCAGCTTCCGGGCCCTTTATTGGGAGACCCAGTACTTC	CASSFRALYWETQYF
TRBV12-3/TRBV12-4	NA	TRBD2	TRBJ2-5	TGTGCCAGCAGTTTTGATGTAGCGGGGAGAGAGACCCAGTACTTC	CASSFDVAGRETQYF
TRBV6-2/TRBV6-3	many	NA	TRBJ2-1	TGTGCCAGCTCCCTTTACTCCCGCGCCGTGCAGTTCTTC	CASSLYSRAVQFF
TRBV20-1	many	NA	TRBJ1-5	TGCAGTGCTAGTGTGCCGGCAGGGTATCAGCCCCAGCATTTT	CSASVPAGYQPQHF
TRBV12-3/TRBV12-4	many	TRBD2	TRBJ2-7	TGTGCCAGCAGTTTAACTAGCGGGGGCCACGAGCAGTACTTC	CASSLTSGGHEQYF
TRBV7-2	few	NA	TRBJ2-1	TGTGCCAGCAGCTTTGAGAGATGGAATGAGCAGTTCTTC	CASSFERWNEQFF
TRBV5-1	many	NA	TRBJ1-4	TGCGCCAGCAGCTTGGAGGGAGGCGGTGAAAAACTGTTTTTT	CASSLEGGGEKLFF
TRBV4-1	many	TRBD2	TRBJ2-3	TGCGCCAGCAGCCAAGTAGGCGGGGGGCGCACAGATACGCAGTATTTT	CASSQVGGGRTDTQYF
TRBV6-2/TRBV6-3	NA	NA	TRBJ1-5	TGTGCCAGCAGACAAGTTAGCAATCAGCCCCAGCATTTT	CASRQVSNQPQHF
TRBV20-1	NA	NA	TRBJ1-2	TGCAGTGCTCGAGGGCAGGGGCTGGGTGGCTACACCTTC	CSARGQGLGGYTF
TRBV9	NA	NA	TRBJ1-5	TGTGCCAGCAGCGTAGGGGGGGATCAGCCCCAGAATTTT	CASSVGGDQPQNF
TRBV5-1	many	TRBD2	TRBJ2-1	TGCGCCAGCAGCCCGTTGGGACTAGCGGGGGGAAATGAGCAGTTCTTC	CASSPLGLAGGNEQFF
TRBV12-3/TRBV12-4	many	NA	TRBJ2-2	TGTGCCAGCAGTTTCGGGGCGCGCAACACCGGGGAGCTGTTTTTT	CASSFGARNTGELFF
TRBV7-9	many	NA	TRBJ2-3	TGTGCCAGCAGCTTAGGACGGACCACAGATACGCAGTATTTT	CASSLGRTTDTQYF
TRBV10-3	many	NA	TRBJ2-7	TGTGCCATCAGCAGGGACAACGAGCAGTACTTC	CAISRDNEQYF
TRBV29-1	many	NA	TRBJ2-2	TGCAGCGTTGAATGGTCTCCAAGGGAGCTGTTTTTT	CSVEWSPRELFF
TRBV5-1	many	NA	TRBJ1-1	TGCGCCAGCAGCGCACAATCAGTGGGGACTGAAGCTTTCTTT	CASSAQSVGTEAFF
TRBV20-1	many	NA	TRBJ2-3	TGCAGTGCTAGGGTCGGTAGCACAGATACGCAGTATTTT	CSARVGSTDTQYF
TRBV11-2	NA	TRBD1	TRBJ2-3	TGTGCCAGCAGCCGCGGGACAGGGAGGGGTAGCACAGATACGCAGTATTTT	CASSRGTGRGSTDTQYF
TRBV20-1	many	NA	TRBJ1-2	TGCAGTGCTAGAGATCAAGGTGCTGTAGGCTATGGCTACACCTTC	CSARDQGAVGYGYTF
TRBV7-2	few	NA	TRBJ1-5	TGTGCCAGCAGCTTAGTAGGGGGGGCCGATCAGCCCCAGCATTTT	CASSLVGGADQPQHF
TRBV28	many	NA	TRBJ1-5	TGTGCCAGCAGTTTAGGGGTGGGAAGGCAGCCCCAGCATTTT	CASSLGVGRQPQHF
TRBV5-5	many	NA	TRBJ2-2	TGTGCCAGCAGCGCGGCAGGGATCCCCGGGGAGCTGTTTTTT	CASSAAGIPGELFF
TRBV10-3	NA	TRBD1	TRBJ1-1	TGTGCCATACAGGACAGGGGGCTTTCGAGTGAAGCTTTCTTT	CAIQDRGLSSEAFF
TRBV10-3	few	NA	TRBJ1-2	TGTGCCATCAGTGAGCCTGAAAGTAACTATGGCTACACCTTC	CAISEPESNYGYTF
TRBV12-3/TRBV12-4	few	TRBD1	TRBJ1-2	TGTGCCAGCAGTTTTGCGGGGACAGGAGAGGATGGCTACACCTTC	CASSFAGTGEDGYTF
TRBV20-1	NA	NA	TRBJ2-7	TGCAGTGCTAGAGATCAAAGGGGGTACGAGCAGTACTTC	CSARDQRGYEQYF
TRBV7-2	few	NA	TRBJ1-2	TGTGCCAGCAGCAAGCGTCCAGGGTATGGCTATGGCTACACCTTC	CASSKRPGYGYGYTF
TRBV20-1	many	NA	TRBJ2-1	TGCAGTGCTAGAGGGACAGTCTACAATGAGCAGTTCTTC	CSARGTVYNEQFF
TRBV3-1	many	NA	TRBJ2-5	TGTGCCAGCAGCCAAGAACAGGAAGAGACCCAGTACTTC	CASSQEQEETQYF
TRBV29-1	many	NA	TRBJ2-1	TGCAGTGGACGGACAGTCTCCTACAATGAGCAGTTCTTC	CSGRTVSYNEQFF
TRBV5-1	few	NA	TRBJ1-5	TGCGCCAGCAGCCCCGGGCCCGGCGATCAGCCCCAGCATTTT	CASSPGPGDQPQHF
TRBV11-1	many	NA	TRBJ2-1	TGTGCCAGCAGCTTAGCGAGGACTACCTACAATGAGCAGTTCTTC	CASSLARTTYNEQFF
TRBV7-2	NA	NA	TRBJ1-5	TGTGCCAGCAGCCCGGGACAAAGGCATCAGCCCCAGCATTTT	CASSPGQRHQPQHF
TRBV5-1	many	NA	TRBJ2-7	TGCGCCAGCAGCTTCCGACAGGATTCCTACGAGCAGTACTTC	CASSFRQDSYEQYF